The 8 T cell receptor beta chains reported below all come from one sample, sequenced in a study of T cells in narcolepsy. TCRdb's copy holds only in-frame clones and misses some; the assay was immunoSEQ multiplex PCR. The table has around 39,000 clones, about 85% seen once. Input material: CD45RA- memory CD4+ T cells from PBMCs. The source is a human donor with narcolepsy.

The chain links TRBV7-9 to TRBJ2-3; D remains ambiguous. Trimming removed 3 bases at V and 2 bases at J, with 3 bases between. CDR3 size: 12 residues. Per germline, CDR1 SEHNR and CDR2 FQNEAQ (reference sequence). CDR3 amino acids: CASSFFTDTQYF. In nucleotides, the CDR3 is TGTGCCAGCAGCTTCTTCACAGATACGCAGTATTTT.

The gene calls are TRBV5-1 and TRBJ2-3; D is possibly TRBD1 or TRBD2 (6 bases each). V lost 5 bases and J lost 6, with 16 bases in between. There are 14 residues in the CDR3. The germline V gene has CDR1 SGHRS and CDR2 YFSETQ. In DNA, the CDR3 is TGCGCCAGCAGATACACGGGGGCCGGGGATACGCAGTATTTT. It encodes CASRYTGAGDTQYF.

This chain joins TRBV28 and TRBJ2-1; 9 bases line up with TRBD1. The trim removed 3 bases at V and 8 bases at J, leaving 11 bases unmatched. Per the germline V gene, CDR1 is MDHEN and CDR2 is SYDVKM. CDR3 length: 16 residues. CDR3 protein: CASSFSWDREEYEQFF. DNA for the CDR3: TGTGCCAGCAGTTTCTCATGGGACAGGGAAGAATATGAGCAGTTCTTC.

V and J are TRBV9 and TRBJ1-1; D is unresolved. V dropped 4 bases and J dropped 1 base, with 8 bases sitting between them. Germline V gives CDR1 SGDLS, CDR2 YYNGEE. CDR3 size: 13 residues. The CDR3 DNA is TGTGCCAGCAGCCCCCGGGGGAACACTGAAGCTTTCTTT. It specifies CASSPRGNTEAFF.

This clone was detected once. CDR3 nucleotides: TGTGCCAGCAGCGTAGCGGGAGTTCCCTTTGAGCAGTTCTTC. Encoded protein: CASSVAGVPFEQFF. The rearrangement joins TRBV9 to TRBJ2-1; D perhaps matches TRBD2 (6 bases). This CDR3 has 14 residues. V shed 0 bases and J shed 9 bases, with 13 bases lying between them. CDR1 is SGDLS, CDR2 YYNGEE, per germline.

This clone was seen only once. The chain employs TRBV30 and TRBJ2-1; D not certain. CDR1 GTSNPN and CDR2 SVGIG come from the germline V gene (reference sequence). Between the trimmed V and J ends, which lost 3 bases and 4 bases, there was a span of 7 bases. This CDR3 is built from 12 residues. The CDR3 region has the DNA TGTGCCTGGAGCGCTCAGTACAATGAGCAGTTCTTC. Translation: CAWSAQYNEQFF. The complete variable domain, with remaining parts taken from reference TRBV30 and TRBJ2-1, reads SQTIHQWPATLVQPVGSPLSLECTVEGTSNPNLYWYRQAAGRGLQLLFYSVGIGQISSEVPQNLSASRPQDRQFILSSKKLLLSDSGFYLCAWSAQYNEQFFGPGTRLTVL.

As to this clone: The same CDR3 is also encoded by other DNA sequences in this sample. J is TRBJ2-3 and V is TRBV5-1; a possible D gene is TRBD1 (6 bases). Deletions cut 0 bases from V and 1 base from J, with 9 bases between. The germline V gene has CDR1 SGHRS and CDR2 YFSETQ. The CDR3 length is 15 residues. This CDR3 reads CASSLAGVGTDTQYF. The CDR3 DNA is TGCGCCAGCAGCTTGGCAGGGGTCGGCACAGATACGCAGTATTTT.

The CDR3, as DNA: TGTGCCAGCAGCTTGGCGGGGGGGACGGGCACAGATACGCAGTATTTT. It yields the protein CASSLAGGTGTDTQYF. The chain recombines TRBV5-6 with TRBJ2-3; TRBD2 aligns across 8 bases. Germline CDR1 reads SGHDT; CDR2 reads YYEEEE. This CDR3 is 16 amino acids long. J gave up 1 base and V 0 bases, and 4 bases lay outside the gene matches.